One and the same sample provided the 28 T cell receptor beta chains below, sequenced in a study of T cell changes during pregnancy in multiple sclerosis (dated by TCRdb to the late 2010s). The library was built by means of the immunoSEQ multiplex PCR assay. Sourced from immuneACCESS, this table was stored by TCRdb with only in-frame sequences that have V and J called. A share of the clones is absent; for the studies checked, an unresolved V gene accounts for under half, and the remainder has no known explanation. For this sample there are 80,000 to 100,000 clones; roughly nine tenths appear just once. The ten largest account for roughly 0.79% of the sample. Specimen: peripheral blood, collected in the second trimester of pregnancy. These receptors all stem from a female donor in good health, enrolled as a control in a pregnancy study.

V and J are TRBV28 and TRBJ1-4, with TRBD1 matching 8 bases. V was clipped by 2 bases and J by 5 bases; unmatched bases: 1. The CDR3 sequence is 14 residues long. The germline gives CDR1 MDHEN, CDR2 SYDVKM. DNA of the CDR3: TGTGCCAGCAGTTTAAGACAGGGGAATGAAAAACTGTTTTTT. Translated, it gives CASSLRQGNEKLFF.

The V and J genes are TRBV7-8 and TRBJ2-5; D unresolved. V was trimmed by 0 bases and J by 5 bases, leaving 10 bases between them. There are 14 residues in the CDR3. Germline V lookup: CDR1 SGHVS, CDR2 FQNEAQ. The CDR3 sequence: CASSLAREAETQYF. CDR3 in DNA: TGTGCCAGCAGCTTAGCCCGAGAGGCCGAGACCCAGTACTTC.

This chain uses TRBV5-1 with TRBJ2-7; 7 bases agree with TRBD1. This CDR3 contains 14 residues. V lost 4 bases, J lost 3 bases, and 7 bases stayed unmatched. Germline values: CDR1 SGHRS, CDR2 YFSETQ. The CDR3 sequence is CASSISTGRYEQYF. DNA for the CDR3: TGCGCCAGCAGCATATCGACAGGGCGCTACGAGCAGTACTTC.

This rearrangement joins TRBV7-2 to TRBJ1-4; no clear D. Trimming took off 1 base at V and 4 bases at J, with 7 bases between the two ends. This CDR3 has 14 residues. Germline V gene lookup returns CDR1 SGHTA and CDR2 FQGNSA. CDR3: CASSLGGFNEKLFF. The CDR3 DNA reads as TGTGCCAGCAGCTTAGGAGGGTTTAATGAAAAACTGTTTTTT.

The DNA of the CDR3 is TGTGCCAGCAGCCCGCGGGGAGCGGGAGCTAGGGAGCAGTTCTTC. As protein: CASSPRGAGAREQFF. This rearrangement joins TRBV7-2 to TRBJ2-1; 8 nucleotides align to TRBD2. V lost 5 bases and J lost 10; bases outside the gene matches: 13. The CDR3 is 15 residues long. The V gene's germline CDR1 is SGHTA and CDR2 FQGNSA.

The chain links TRBV7-7 to TRBJ2-5; TRBD1 is a possible D gene (6 bases). Looked up from germline, CDR1 is SSHAT and CDR2 is FNYEAQ (reference sequence). Trimming left V 3 bases short and J 3 bases short, with 11 bases between. The CDR3 spans 14 residues. The CDR3 protein is CASSFTGIKETQYF. DNA of the CDR3: TGTGCCAGCAGCTTTACAGGGATCAAAGAGACCCAGTACTTC.

J is TRBJ2-3 and V is TRBV7-8; D not resolved. The CDR3 totals 15 residues. The germline V and J ends were trimmed by 6 bases and 4 bases, with 17 bases remaining between them. The germline gives CDR1 SGHVS, CDR2 FQNEAQ. The CDR3 DNA sequence: TGTGCCAGCAGGTCAACATCGCTCCTTGCAGATACGCAGTATTTT. Amino acid sequence: CASRSTSLLADTQYF.

The chain employs TRBV28 and TRBJ1-2; 7 positions match TRBD1. This CDR3 has 16 residues. Germline V gene data show CDR1 as MDHEN and CDR2 as SYDVKM. Trimming cost V 6 bases and J 3 bases; bases outside gene matches: 13. CDR3 in DNA: TGTGCCAGCAGCCTCGCTGGTCAGGGGGAGGACTATGGCTACACCTTC. Translated: CASSLAGQGEDYGYTF.

The chain uses TRBV28 and TRBJ1-4; 7 nucleotides align to TRBD1. The germline CDR1 and CDR2 sequences are MDHEN and SYDVKM. CDR3 length: 13 residues. Germline trimming cut 8 bases from V and 6 bases from J; bases unmatched to any gene: 6. The CDR3 reads CASQTGTDEKLFF. Written as DNA, the CDR3 is TGTGCCAGCCAGACAGGGACAGATGAAAAACTGTTTTTT.

The CDR3 coding sequence is TGTGCCAGTGACAGGGATTGGAACTATGGCTACACCTTC. Residues: CASDRDWNYGYTF. The chain carries TRBV7-9 and TRBJ1-2; TRBD1 aligns across 7 bases. V lost 9 bases to trimming and J lost 2 bases; unmatched junction nucleotides: 6. From germline, CDR1 is SEHNR and CDR2 FQNEAQ (reference sequence). The CDR3 loop spans 13 amino acids.

CDR3 in amino acids: CASSFGLVPYEQYF. Written as DNA, the CDR3 is TGTGCCAGCAGCTTTGGACTTGTTCCCTACGAGCAGTACTTC. This rearrangement joins TRBV5-5 to TRBJ2-7, with D possibly being TRBD2 (5 bases). The CDR3 is 14 residues long. Germline V gene data show CDR1 as SGHKS and CDR2 as YYEKEE (reference sequence). Between the trimmed V and J ends, which lost 2 bases and 2 bases, there was a span of 11 bases.

The chain joins TRBV2 to TRBJ2-5, with TRBD2 identical over 9 bases. This CDR3 is 14 amino acids long. CDR1 and CDR2 from the germline V gene are SNHLY and FYNNEI. Unmatched junction bases numbered 2, after V lost 4 bases and J lost 2 bases. The CDR3 DNA reads TGTGCCAGCAGTGCCCTAGCGGGGCAAGAGACCCAGTACTTC. Encoded protein: CASSALAGQETQYF.

This clone was detected only once. The V gene is TRBV28, the J gene TRBJ2-3; a weak D match, TRBD1 (6 bases). Germline CDR1 MDHEN, CDR2 SYDVKM. The CDR3 sequence is 16 residues long. V shed 8 bases and J shed 6 bases, with 24 bases lying between them. The CDR3 nucleotides are TGTGCCAGCCAGGGGCAGGGGACCCCTCGGGCGGATACGCAGTATTTT. Translating gives CASQGQGTPRADTQYF.

This clone was seen only once. V gene TRBV18 combines with J gene TRBJ2-5; tentative D call: TRBD2 (5 bases). CDR1 and CDR2 (germline): KGHSH, LQKENI. The CDR3 spans 13 residues. V was cut by 4 bases and J by 5 bases, with 11 bases left in between. This chain's CDR3 is CASSQGRGETQYF. CDR3 bases: TGTGCCAGCTCACAGGGTCGCGGGGAGACCCAGTACTTC. The variable domain in full, completed from reference TRBV18 and TRBJ2-5, reads NAGVMQNPRHLVRRRGQEARLRCSPMKGHSHVYWYRQLPEEGLKFMVYLQKENIIDESGMPKERFSAEFPKEGPSILRIQQVVRGDSAAYFCASSQGRGETQYFGPGTRLLVL.

V and J are TRBV7-2 and TRBJ1-1, with 9 bases matching TRBD1. Germline V gene sequence: CDR1 SGHTA, CDR2 FQGNSA. The CDR3 has 16 amino acids. The junction had 4 bases not matched to a gene; V was cut back by 1 base and J by 1 base. In nucleotides, the CDR3 is TGTGCCAGCAGCTTAGTGTGGACAGGGGCGAACACTGAAGCTTTCTTT. Translating it yields CASSLVWTGANTEAFF.

This chain links TRBV5-1 with TRBJ2-7, with 8 bases matching TRBD1. Trimming took 0 bases from V and 6 from J; bases not matched to a gene: 5. The CDR3 extends over 14 amino acids. The V gene's germline CDR1 is SGHRS and CDR2 YFSETQ. For the CDR3, the DNA is TGCGCCAGCAGCTTGGAAGCGACAGGGGTCGAGCAGTACTTC. Encoded protein: CASSLEATGVEQYF.

This clone was seen just once. The chain links TRBV19 to TRBJ2-2, with a weak D call TRBD2 (5 bases). V lost 3 bases and J lost 14, with 13 bases in between. The CDR3 spans 12 residues. Germline V gene data show CDR1 as LNHDA and CDR2 as SQIVND (reference sequence). CDR3 loop: CASSILRGSLFF. CDR3 nucleotide sequence: TGTGCCAGTAGTATTCTTCGGGGTTCACTGTTTTTT.

This sequence joins TRBV19 and TRBJ2-7, with 9 nucleotides matching TRBD1. Trimming took 3 bases from V and 8 from J; bases not matched to a gene: 8. This CDR3 contains 14 residues. The germline V gene has CDR1 LNHDA and CDR2 SQIVND (reference sequence). The CDR3 reads CASSMGQGTRQQYF. DNA of the CDR3: TGTGCCAGTAGTATGGGACAGGGTACGCGACAGCAGTACTTC.

This clone has only one observation. The V call is TRBV14, the J call TRBJ1-2; weak D call: TRBD1 (5 bases). Trimming shortened V by 0 bases and J by 3 bases, and 5 bases separated the two germline ends. Germline CDR1 reads SGHDN; CDR2 reads FVKESK. This CDR3 has 13 residues. This chain's CDR3 is CASSQDRDYGYTF. The DNA for the CDR3 is TGTGCCAGCAGCCAAGACAGGGACTATGGCTACACCTTC. The full variable domain, completed using reference TRBV14 and TRBJ1-2, is EAGVTQFPSHSVIEKGQTVTLRCDPISGHDNLYWYRRVMGKEIKFLLHFVKESKQDESGMPNNRFLAERTGGTYSTLKVQPAELEDSGVYFCASSQDRDYGYTFGSGTRLTVV.

This chain links TRBV11-2 with TRBJ1-1; a weak D match, TRBD1 (6 bases). V lost 6 bases and J lost 5, with 16 bases in between. Germline V gives CDR1 SGHAT, CDR2 FQNNGV. This CDR3 is 14 amino acids long. CDR3 sequence (DNA): TGTGCCAGCAGGGAAACAGGGTTCAGGACTGAAGCTTTCTTT. It specifies CASRETGFRTEAFF.

This chain links TRBV7-9 with TRBJ2-7; 8 bases align to TRBD1. Germline V gene lookup returns CDR1 SEHNR and CDR2 FQNEAQ (reference sequence). This CDR3 is 15 amino acids long. Unmatched junction bases numbered 9, after V lost 6 bases and J lost 2 bases. This CDR3 is CASSPPGQDPYEQYF. In DNA form, the CDR3 reads TGTGCCAGCAGTCCCCCGGGACAGGACCCCTACGAGCAGTACTTC.

The chain carries TRBV4-2 and TRBJ2-7; 9 bases line up with TRBD1. There are 15 residues in the CDR3. J lost 3 bases, V lost 1 base, and 4 bases had no gene match. Germline CDR1 is LGHNA and CDR2 is YNFKEQ. DNA for the CDR3: TGTGCCAGCAGCCAAGCTGCGACAGGGGGCTACGAGCAGTACTTC. It codes for CASSQAATGGYEQYF.

The J gene is TRBJ1-5, the V gene TRBV5-8, with 12 bases identical to TRBD1. The length of the CDR3 is 15 residues. Germline CDR1 and CDR2: SGHTS and YDEGEE. The V gene end was trimmed by 3 bases and the J gene end by 6 bases; junction bases not matched to a gene: 4. Here the CDR3 DNA reads TGTGCCAGCAGCTCGGGACAGGGGGCTTTTCAGCCCCAGCATTTT. Its protein is CASSSGQGAFQPQHF.

This clone was found once. The chain is built from TRBV10-1 and TRBJ2-7; TRBD1 agrees at 10 bases. The CDR3 sequence is 15 residues long. Trimming took 5 bases from V and 5 from J; bases not matched to a gene: 9. Per germline, CDR1 WNHNN and CDR2 SYGVQD (reference sequence). This CDR3 is CASSLTGTGEHEQYF. Here the CDR3 DNA reads TGCGCCAGCAGTCTAACCGGGACAGGGGAACACGAGCAGTACTTC.

This chain connects TRBV6-5 to TRBJ1-2; D remains ambiguous. V was shortened by 0 bases and J by 2 bases, with 13 bases between the two germline ends. Germline V gene sequence: CDR1 MNHEY, CDR2 SVGAGI. This CDR3 spans 16 amino acids. DNA of the CDR3: TGTGCCAGCAGTTACTCCAATCGGGAGCCCAACTATGGCTACACCTTC. Protein product: CASSYSNREPNYGYTF.

The chain links TRBV7-9 to TRBJ1-3; D remains unclear. Trimming removed 1 base from V and 0 bases from J, with 7 bases in between. There are 15 residues in the CDR3. The germline V gene has CDR1 SEHNR and CDR2 FQNEAQ (reference sequence). CDR3 residues: CASSLDLSSGNTIYF. In DNA form, the CDR3 reads TGTGCCAGCAGCTTAGATCTGAGCTCTGGAAACACCATATATTTT.

The chain has TRBV19 and TRBJ1-2; D gene ambiguous. The CDR3 sequence is 10 residues long. Germline values: CDR1 LNHDA, CDR2 SQIVND (reference sequence). The ends were cut back, 8 bases at V and 4 bases at J, with 5 bases in the middle. This CDR3 reads CASFSYGYTF. CDR3 in DNA: TGTGCCAGTTTCAGCTATGGCTACACCTTC.

This sequence joins TRBV19 and TRBJ2-6; 8 nucleotides line up with TRBD2. The germline CDR1 and CDR2 sequences are LNHDA and SQIVND (reference sequence). V dropped 1 base and J dropped 4; count of bases not matched to a gene: 6. This CDR3 region has 17 residues. The CDR3 DNA reads as TGTGCCAGTAGTATAGCGGGGGGGGCGGAAGGGGCCAACGTCCTGACTTTC. Encoded protein: CASSIAGGAEGANVLTF. Supplemented by reference TRBV19 and TRBJ2-6, the full variable domain reads DGGITQSPKYLFRKEGQNVTLSCEQNLNHDAMYWYRQDPGQGLRLIYYSQIVNDFQKGDIAEGYSVSREKKESFPLTVTSAQKNPTAFYLCASSIAGGAEGANVLTFGAGSRLTVL.